A selection of T cell receptor beta chains follows, all from one sample in a study of beta chain features in type 1 diabetes. Sequenced by immunoSEQ multiplex PCR; TCRdb stores in-frame clones only, minus some. Here the sample spans more than 300,000 clones, more than 13% being singletons. Input material: naive CD4+ T cells from blood. Receptors originate from a woman aged 18-30 years in good health. Each CDR3 is given with its conserved first and last residue. D genes are given only for firm matches. Clone size is shown for a subset of rows, as once, few, many or a class of expanded clone.

j_gene	d_gene	v_gene	abundance	CDR3aa	CDR3nt
TRBJ2-7	TRBD1	TRBV6-5	few	CASSYNRGYEQYF	TGTGCCAGCAGTTATAACAGGGGATACGAGCAGTACTTC
TRBJ2-3	-	TRBV30	few	CAWTRDNEYHTQYF	TGTGCCTGGACCCGGGACAATGAGTATCATACGCAGTATTTT
TRBJ2-1	TRBD1	TRBV5-1	few	CASSRDRAIDEQFF	TGCGCCAGCAGTCGGGACAGGGCGATAGATGAGCAGTTCTTC
TRBJ2-1	TRBD1	TRBV6-5	-	CASTEDRGTYNEQFF	TGTGCCAGCACCGAGGACAGGGGAACCTACAATGAGCAGTTCTTC
TRBJ2-1	-	TRBV2	-	CASSRVAPGSGEQFF	TGTGCCAGCAGTCGCGTGGCCCCCGGGTCCGGTGAGCAGTTCTTC
TRBJ2-7	-	TRBV7-2	few	CASSWSRSEQYF	TGTGCCAGCAGCTGGAGTAGGTCCGAGCAGTACTTC
TRBJ2-7	TRBD1	TRBV19	-	CATHSTRDRGIHEQYF	TGTGCCACACATTCGACGCGGGACAGGGGGATCCACGAGCAGTACTTC
TRBJ2-5	-	TRBV9	-	CASSVETHQETQYF	TGTGCCAGCAGCGTAGAAACACATCAAGAGACCCAGTACTTC
TRBJ1-5	-	TRBV7-3	few	CASSMQGNQPQHF	TGTGCCAGCAGCATGCAGGGCAATCAGCCCCAGCATTTT
TRBJ2-2	TRBD1	TRBV4-2	few	CASSQVGTGWTGELFF	TGTGCCAGCAGCCAAGTCGGGACAGGGTGGACCGGGGAGCTGTTTTTT
TRBJ1-2	-	TRBV6-6	-	CATRTAYGYTF	TGTGCCACTAGGACAGCCTATGGCTACACCTTC
TRBJ2-7	TRBD2	TRBV30	few	CAWSHGEGNEQYF	TGTGCCTGGAGTCACGGGGAGGGGAACGAGCAGTACTTC
TRBJ1-2	TRBD1	TRBV5-1	-	CASSLDRGPDGYTF	TGCGCCAGCAGCTTGGACAGGGGGCCCGATGGCTACACCTTC
TRBJ2-1	TRBD2	TRBV18	-	CASSPGGSNNEQFF	TGTGCCAGCTCACCGGGGGGGTCAAACAATGAGCAGTTCTTC
TRBJ2-1	-	TRBV30	-	CAWSIWTSLRDEQFF	TGTGCCTGGAGTATATGGACCTCGCTCAGGGATGAGCAGTTCTTC
TRBJ1-5	-	TRBV5-1	-	CASSLDKGDQPQHF	TGCGCCAGCAGCTTGGACAAGGGGGATCAGCCCCAGCATTTT
TRBJ2-1	-	TRBV7-3	-	CASSPQAGLSYNEQFF	TGTGCCAGCAGCCCCCAGGCGGGCCTGTCCTACAATGAGCAGTTCTTC
TRBJ1-1	-	TRBV2	few	CASSLDRRRDTEAFF	TGTGCCAGCAGTCTAGACAGGCGGCGTGACACTGAAGCTTTCTTT
TRBJ2-2	-	TRBV7-9	-	CASSTGSPGELFF	TGTGCCAGCAGCACCGGGTCTCCCGGGGAGCTGTTTTTT
TRBJ1-1	-	TRBV18	-	CASSPPLSNTEAFF	TGTGCCAGCTCACCACCTTTATCGAACACTGAAGCTTTCTTT
TRBJ2-3	-	TRBV28	few	CASSVSLDTQYF	TGTGCCAGCAGTGTCTCCCTGGATACGCAGTATTTT
TRBJ2-1	-	TRBV6-5	-	CASSRHRGGNNEQFF	TGTGCCAGCAGTCGCCACAGGGGCGGGAACAATGAGCAGTTCTTC
TRBJ2-2	-	TRBV19	-	CASNRLAGNTGELFF	TGTGCCAGTAATCGACTTGCGGGGAACACCGGGGAGCTGTTTTTT
TRBJ2-1	-	TRBV7-2	-	CASNDRYNEQFF	TGTGCCAGCAACGACAGATACAATGAGCAGTTCTTC
TRBJ1-1	-	TRBV7-8	-	CASSYQGPNTEAFF	TGTGCCAGCAGCTACCAGGGCCCGAACACTGAAGCTTTCTTT
TRBJ2-5	TRBD1	TRBV30	few	CAWAIWTGSVTQYF	TGTGCCTGGGCGATCTGGACAGGGTCTGTGACCCAGTACTTC
TRBJ1-4	-	TRBV29-1	-	CSGGGGREEKLFF	TGCAGCGGAGGGGGGGGGCGAGAAGAAAAACTGTTTTTT
TRBJ2-3	-	TRBV14	few	CASRYRPADTQYF	TGTGCCAGCAGGTATCGCCCGGCAGATACGCAGTATTTT
TRBJ2-7	-	TRBV2	-	CATKSGPYREQYF	TGTGCCACCAAAAGCGGGCCATACCGCGAGCAGTACTTC
TRBJ2-7	-	TRBV7-2	few	CASSSGLSYEQYF	TGTGCCAGCAGCTCGGGACTCTCCTACGAGCAGTACTTC